The entry that follows covers one T cell receptor (beta chain) sequence. In its sample, this clone was seen a few times. The antigen it recognizes is unknown. The sample holds no much larger clone one base away, and base qualities are not on file. This sample includes further DNA sequences coding for the same CDR3. One collaborating source in Seattle enrolled patients while the patients were actively infected and followed the patients over time throughout the course of disease. Whole blood was collected in K2EDTA tubes by collaborating institutions according to the institutions' own protocols. Collaborator samples were shipped for TCRbeta analysis as frozen whole blood, isolated PBMCs, or DNA extracted from either sample type. The immunoSEQ Assay, a bias-controlled multiplex PCR, was used to amplify TCRbeta CDR3 regions from genomic DNA. Under the source paper's analysis protocol: The number of nucleated cells in each sample was estimated from the amplification of reference gene primers within the assay. To quantify the absolute abundance of each unique TCRbeta CDR3 rearrangement, sequence reads were collapsed and filtered. For each sample, productive Simpson clonality was calculated by taking the square root of Simpson's diversity index across productive rearrangements. Entries here come from immuneACCESS through TCRdb and include only in-frame sequences with V and J called. Some clones fail to appear in such tables; in the studies checked, an unresolved V gene covers under half of the shortfall, and the cause of the remainder is unknown. V, J and clone size are those of that table, while D and trimming were read from the DNA. This sample holds roughly 200,000 clones; nearly 90% were observed only once. Over 15% of the sample is in the top ten clones.

The data were taken from a study of blood T cell repertoires in COVID-19 (dated by TCRdb to about 2020). Regarding the research as a whole: Samples covering the acute and convalescent phases of COVID-19 were provided by collaborators in the United States, Italy and Spain. Samples were obtained from the ongoing ImmuneRACE study (first 160 participants) and from about 1,300 subjects provided by 6 global collaborators. Where available, HLA class I and class II types were obtained from metadata supplied by the sample provider rather than from assay-based typing. The sample metadata nearly always contained a de-identified subject ID, COVID-19 status, age in years and sex. Deeply sampled blood TCRbeta repertoires from subjects exposed to, actively infected with, or recovered from COVID-19 were included in the dataset. The material from the prospective study consisted of cDNA or gDNA derived from T cells, B-cell-depleted T cells, or PBMCs. The repertoires were released in a freely available public database intended as a resource for research on the immune response to SARS-CoV-2. Study-wide conclusions, independent of this receptor: Clinical and demographic metadata were provided uncurated, with the amount varying by source and participant.

From a lookup of the germline V gene, CDR1 and CDR2 are SGHRS and YFSETQ. Germline trimming amounts to 4 bases on V and 1 base on J, with 2 as the count of junction bases outside the gene matches. The CDR3 covers 14 residues, taking in both the cysteine and the phenylalanine. Of all the DNA, just the CDR3 is kept, 42 bases in frame from base 1. This TCR was recovered from a man aged 45-65 years with COVID-19, enrolled during active disease. Sample: peripheral blood. The chain employs TRBV5-1 and TRBJ1-1; 9 middle bases align to TRBD1. The CDR3 sequence is CASSRGQGNTEAFF. DNA sequence: TGCGCCAGCAGCCGGGGACAGGGGAACACTGAAGCTTTCTTT.